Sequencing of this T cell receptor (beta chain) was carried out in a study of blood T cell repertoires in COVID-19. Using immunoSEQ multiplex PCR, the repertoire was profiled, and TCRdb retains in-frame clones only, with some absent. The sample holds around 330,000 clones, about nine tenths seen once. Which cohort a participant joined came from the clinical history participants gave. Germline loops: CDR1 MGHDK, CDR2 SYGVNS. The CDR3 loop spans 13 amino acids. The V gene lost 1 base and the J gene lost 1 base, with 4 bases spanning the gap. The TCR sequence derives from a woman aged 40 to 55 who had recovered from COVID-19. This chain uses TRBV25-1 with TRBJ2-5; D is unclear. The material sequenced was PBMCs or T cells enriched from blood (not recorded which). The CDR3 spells CASSEFGQETQYF. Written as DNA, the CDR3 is TGTGCCAGCAGTGAATTCGGCCAAGAGACCCAGTACTTC.